A selection of T cell receptor beta chains follows, all from one sample in a study of OX40 agonist ivuxolimab in advanced cancers. The method was immunoSEQ multiplex PCR; TCRdb's version includes in-frame clones alone and lacks a portion of them. The sample has 31,000 or so clones; more than 80% are singletons. Material: CD4+ or CD8+ T cells sorted from blood, obtained in a trial of the OX40 agonist ivuxolimab. The receptors stem from an adult with an advanced solid tumor such as melanoma, head and neck, liver or kidney cancer. The CDR3 runs from the conserved cysteine through the conserved F or W. The order of the fields is CDR3 DNA, CDR3 protein, D gene, clone size, CDR3 length, V gene, J gene. D genes are given only for firm matches. Some rows have no size entry. The others give once, few or many, or a class for an expanded clone.

TGTGCCAGCAGTGTGGACAGGGTTCGGGGCTACACCTTC,CASSVDRVRGYTF,TRBD1,-,13,TRBV6-5,TRBJ1-2
TGTGCCAGCACCAAAGGGGGGAGTACAGATACGCAGTATTTT,CASTKGGSTDTQYF,-,few,14,TRBV6-5,TRBJ2-3
TGTGCCAGCAGTCCCTACAGGACACCCACTGAAGCTTTCTTT,CASSPYRTPTEAFF,-,-,14,TRBV27,TRBJ1-1
TGTGCCCCCCCCGGACAGGGAGGCTACACCTTC,CAPPGQGGYTF,TRBD1,-,11,TRBV30,TRBJ1-2
TGTGCCAGCAGTGTTCGGGACAGGGGGCATGGCTACACCTTC,CASSVRDRGHGYTF,TRBD1,-,14,TRBV2,TRBJ1-2
TGTGCCAGCAGCGAAACAGACCACTATGGCTACACCTTC,CASSETDHYGYTF,-,-,13,TRBV7-2,TRBJ1-2
TGTGCCAGCAGCCCCCGGGGAGATAGCAATCAGCCCCAGCATTTT,CASSPRGDSNQPQHF,-,few,15,TRBV7-9,TRBJ1-5
TGTGCCAGCAGCTGGGGCAGGGGCGCCTACAATGAGCAGTTCTTC,CASSWGRGAYNEQFF,-,-,15,TRBV11-2,TRBJ2-1
TGTGCCAGCTCACCCCGGCGGGGGCTAAGCACAGATACGCAGTATTTT,CASSPRRGLSTDTQYF,-,-,16,TRBV18,TRBJ2-3
TGTGCCAGCAGAGTCGACAGGGCCGGAAATCAGCCCCAGCATTTT,CASRVDRAGNQPQHF,TRBD1,-,15,TRBV6-1,TRBJ1-5
TGTGCCAGCACGGGACCGAATTGGAACACTGAAGCTTTCTTT,CASTGPNWNTEAFF,-,-,14,TRBV6-5,TRBJ1-1
TGTGCCAGCAGCGTAGCGGGGGATCTGACCGGGGAGCTGTTTTTT,CASSVAGDLTGELFF,-,-,15,TRBV9,TRBJ2-2
TGTGCCAGCAGCCAAGTTTGGACTCAAACGTACGAGCAGTACTTC,CASSQVWTQTYEQYF,-,-,15,TRBV14,TRBJ2-7
TGTGCCAGCAGGGAGGGACAGGGTAATTATTCACCCCTCCACTTT,CASREGQGNYSPLHF,TRBD1,-,15,TRBV6-1,TRBJ1-6
TGTGCCAGCAGTGTAGGGGGACGGGAGCAGTTCTTC,CASSVGGREQFF,-,-,12,TRBV2,TRBJ2-1
TGTGCCAGCAGCCTCGGGGGGGCAGATACGCAGTATTTT,CASSLGGADTQYF,TRBD2,-,13,TRBV11-3,TRBJ2-3
TGTGCCAGCAGCTTAGAGAGGGGGGCCCATGGCTACACCTTC,CASSLERGAHGYTF,-,-,14,TRBV7-9,TRBJ1-2